What follows is one T cell receptor (beta chain) and its context. The authors' processing: Quantification of nucleated cells was approximated via reference gene primer amplification. Data came from immunoSEQ multiplex PCR; TCRdb stores just in-frame clones and leaves some out. V, J and clone size were drawn from that table, and D and trimming were deduced from the DNA. The sample contains around 260,000 clones, around nine tenths of which appear only once. The CDR3 runs 16 residues. Germline-derived CDR1 and CDR2 are SGHRS and YFSETQ. The trim removed 0 bases at V and 0 bases at J, leaving 3 bases unmatched. This entry comes from a study of blood T cell repertoires in COVID-19. Overall study: COVID-19 samples, acute and convalescent, were from the United States, Italy and Spain. PBMCs, B-cell-depleted T cells, or T cells provided the cDNA or gDNA that made up the material.

Sequencing was done on a sample of peripheral blood. This receptor was taken from a middle-aged man who had recovered from COVID-19. This rearrangement joins TRBV5-1 to TRBJ1-1, with 9 bases that match TRBD1. CDR3 nucleotides: TGCGCCAGCAGCTTGGGGGGACAGGGACTGAACACTGAAGCTTTCTTT. Translated: CASSLGGQGLNTEAFF.